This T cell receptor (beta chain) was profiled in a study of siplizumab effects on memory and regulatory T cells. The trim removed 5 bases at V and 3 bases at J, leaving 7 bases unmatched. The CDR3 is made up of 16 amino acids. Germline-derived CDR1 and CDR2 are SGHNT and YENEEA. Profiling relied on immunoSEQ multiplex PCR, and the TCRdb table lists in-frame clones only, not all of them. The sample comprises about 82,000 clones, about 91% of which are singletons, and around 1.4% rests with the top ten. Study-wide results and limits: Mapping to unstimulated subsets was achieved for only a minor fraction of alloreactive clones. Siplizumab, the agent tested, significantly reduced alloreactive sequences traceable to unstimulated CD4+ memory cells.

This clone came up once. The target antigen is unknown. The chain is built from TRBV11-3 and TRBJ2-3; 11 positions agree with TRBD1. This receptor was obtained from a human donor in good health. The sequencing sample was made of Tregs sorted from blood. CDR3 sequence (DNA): TGTGCCAGCAGCCTATGGGGGACAGGGGGAACAGATACGCAGTATTTT. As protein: CASSLWGTGGTDTQYF.